This TCR beta chain was sequenced for a study of blood T cell repertoires in COVID-19. Study overall: T cells, B-cell-depleted T cells, or PBMCs supplied cDNA or gDNA.

Self-reported history from a screening survey and questionnaire set each donor's cohort. The CDR3 contains 15 residues. Looked up from germline, CDR1 is SGHNT and CDR2 is YYREEE (reference sequence). The ends lost 1 base at V and 3 bases at J; junction bases unmatched: 4. Authors' analysis steps: Reference gene primers were amplified, and this amplification served to estimate nucleated cell counts. Sequenced by immunoSEQ multiplex PCR; TCRdb stores in-frame clones only, minus some. That table supplies the V and J calls and clone size; D and trimming were determined from the DNA. The sample records about 320,000 clones, 90% being singletons.

Sample: PBMCs or T cells enriched from blood (not recorded which). The chain recombines TRBV5-4 with TRBJ2-3; 8 positions match TRBD2. The origin of this receptor is a woman between 25 and 40 years old who had been exposed to COVID-19. CDR3 sequence (DNA): TGTGCCAGCAGCTTGTACCGGGGGGGTACAGATACGCAGTATTTT. Amino acids: CASSLYRGGTDTQYF.